This TCR beta chain comes out of a study of T cell repertoires in cytomegalovirus infection. Turning to the study itself: Recently identified HLA-C-restricted and well-studied HLA-B-restricted CMV epitopes were used. The study, taken as a whole, reports: Within the response measured ex vivo, HLA-C-restricted CMV-specific TCR beta clonotypes were dominant.

This clonotype was observed a handful of times. Its antigen is undetermined. The CDR3 is made up of 18 amino acids. Germline loops: CDR1 MNHNY, CDR2 SVGAGI (reference sequence). Trimming removed 7 bases from V and 1 base from J; junction bases left unmatched: 9. Each CDR3 protein gets one entry after TCRdb re-called the reads with MiXCR. This table holds 680,000 or so distinct CDR3 sequences, roughly 33% found once. The chain uses TRBV6-6 and TRBJ1-6; 11 nucleotides align to TRBD1. Sample: cultured PBMCs, taken from culture after CMV antigen stimulation. The receptor was isolated from a human donor in good health (CMV status not recorded). Some clones in this sample may be carry-over from other donors' samples. The CDR3 DNA sequence: TGTGCCAGCATCCACCGGGACAGGGGGGCATCCTATAATTCACCCCTCCACTTT. Its protein product is CASIHRDRGASYNSPLHF.